This T cell receptor beta chain is drawn from a study of OX40 agonist ivuxolimab in advanced cancers. At the level of the study: Among those enrolled, mean age was about 63 years (range roughly 23 to 79) and less than 90% were male. Three partial responders included one hepatocellular carcinoma patient and two cutaneous melanoma patients. Study-wide results and caveats: Average numbers of expanded clones were greater in CD8+ T cells than in CD4+.

Germline V lookup: CDR1 SGHTA, CDR2 FQGNSA. Deletions cut 5 bases from V and 5 bases from J, with 18 bases between. CDR3 length: 15 residues. Repertoires were generated with immunoSEQ multiplex PCR, while TCRdb's copy carries only in-frame clones and drops some. Counted here are over 65,000 clones, around 83% occurring once; the ten biggest clones make up 8%. Points on this clone: Its target is not known.

The rearrangement uses TRBV7-2 and TRBJ2-5, with D possibly being TRBD1 or TRBD2 (7 bases each). Sequences were derived from CD4+ or CD8+ T cells sorted from blood, sampled in a trial of the OX40 agonist ivuxolimab. The receptor's source is an adult with an advanced solid tumor such as melanoma, head and neck, liver or kidney cancer. DNA for the CDR3: TGTGCCAGCAGCCAGGGGGGGTTAAGATCGGAGACCCAGTACTTC. Translation gives CASSQGGLRSETQYF.